This TCR beta chain came from a study of Ad26.COV2.S vaccination and SARS-CoV-2 variants. Study summary: Participants got Ad26.COV2.S intramuscularly, once or twice 56 days apart. The study, taken as a whole, reports: Measurement of non-spike TCR breadth gave similar results in vaccine and placebo recipients.

Described treatment: around 19 received Ad26.COV2.S at low or high dose, single or two shots; about five received placebo; per-sample allocation not given. The samples were gathered on day 63 after the first injection of vaccine or placebo. Measured with immunoSEQ multiplex PCR; TCRdb has only the in-frame clones, and not every one. This sample carries hundreds of thousands of clones, roughly 84% of them seen once, and the ten largest clones take around 3.6%. This CDR3 has 17 residues. The V end was cut by 5 bases, the J end by 1 base, with 17 bases between. CDR1 and CDR2 from the germline V gene are LGHDT and YNNKEL (reference sequence). This clone was detected many times. What it binds is unknown.

This receptor was identified in a person aged 18-60 years who received the Ad26.COV2.S COVID-19 vaccine or a placebo. This chain connects TRBV3-1 (or the pseudogene TRBV3-2) to TRBJ2-2, with a tentative D call TRBD1 (5 bases). The sequencing here drew on peripheral blood, taken in a trial of Ad26.COV2.S vaccine versus placebo. The CDR3 DNA is TGTGCCAGCAGCAATCGCTTGGCAGGGTTGAACACCGGGGAGCTGTTTTTT. Protein product: CASSNRLAGLNTGELFF.